The 4 T cell receptor beta chains presented below share a single source sample, sequenced in a study of blood T cell repertoires in COVID-19. The table came from immunoSEQ multiplex PCR; TCRdb's copy has only in-frame clones and leaves some out. The table has about 23,000 clones, 80% to 90% seen once. The sample was peripheral blood. The receptors stem from a woman of 80 years or more with acute or convalescent COVID-19.

In regard to this clone: The germline gene is not matched at one end of the junction; a read error may be the cause. The chain joins TRBV7-6 to TRBJ2-1, with D perhaps matching TRBD1 (6 bases). CDR1 and CDR2 (germline): SGHVS, FNYEAQ. This CDR3 contains 15 residues. The CDR3 DNA sequence: TGTGCCAGCACCTTAGTCAGGGGCCGAGGGGAAGAGCAGTTCTTC. Amino acids: CASTLVRGRGEEQFF. Together with reference TRBV7-6 and TRBJ2-1, the CDR3 gives the full variable domain: GAGVSQSPRYKVTKRGQDVALRCDPISGHVSLYWYRQALGQGPEFLTYFNYEAQQDKSGLPNDRFSAERPEGSISTLTIQRTEQRDSAMYRCASTLVRGRGEEQFFGPGTRLTVL.

The V and J genes are TRBV7-2 and TRBJ2-2; TRBD2 might be the D (5 bases). This CDR3 spans 17 amino acids. CDR1 and CDR2 (germline): SGHTA, FQGNSA. Trimming cost V 1 base and J 6 bases, with 18 bases left between them. The CDR3 here is CASSLGSGSSRPGELFF. CDR3 bases: TGTGCCAGCAGCTTAGGGAGTGGCTCTAGCAGGCCCGGGGAGCTGTTTTTT.

The gene calls are TRBV10-3 and TRBJ1-1; possibly TRBD1 for D (5 bases). Looked up from germline, CDR1 is ENHRY and CDR2 is SYGVKD. Trimming shortened V by 4 bases and J by 4 bases, and 13 bases separated the two germline ends. The CDR3 is 14 amino acids. CDR3 protein: CAISVARETTEAFF. The CDR3 DNA follows: TGTGCCATCAGTGTCGCCAGGGAAACCACTGAAGCTTTCTTT.

J is TRBJ2-1 and V is TRBV19; D is undetermined. V gave up 7 bases and J gave up 5 bases, with 15 bases separating them. Germline values: CDR1 LNHDA, CDR2 SQIVND (reference sequence). This CDR3 contains 14 residues. DNA of the CDR3: TGTGCCAGTACCACCCCTGGGCGAAACAATGAGCAGTTCTTC. Amino acid sequence: CASTTPGRNNEQFF.